The TCR beta chain described here comes from a study of shared clonotypes between healthy human individuals. Study observations and caveats: Clonotype sharing among donors, it was expected, would be affected by sequencing depth.

J gave up 0 bases and V 4 bases, and 6 bases lay outside the gene matches. Germline values: CDR1 SGHKS, CDR2 YYEKEE (reference sequence). This CDR3 has 16 residues. As regards this clone: The antigen remains unidentified.

Deep-level assay runs were performed. This table comes from immunoSEQ multiplex PCR, and its TCRdb copy is limited to in-frame clones, with some not included. This table has 2,500,000 or so clones, approximately 94% appearing once. This chain connects TRBV5-5 to TRBJ1-3; TRBD1 aligns across 8 bases. What was sequenced was naive CD4+ T cells from PBMCs. Subset specified: CD45RA+ positively selected. The TCR comes from a man younger than 30 in good health. Some clones in this sample may be carry-over from other donors' samples. In nucleotides, the CDR3 is TGTGCCAGCAGCATACGACAGGGGTACTCTGGAAACACCATATATTTT. It yields the protein CASSIRQGYSGNTIYF.